One and the same sample provided the 23 T cell receptor beta chains below, sequenced in a study of T cells in Graves' hyperthyroidism and ophthalmopathy. Amplified TCR beta CDR3 regions derived from RNA transcripts. HTBI primers drove first-round RT-PCR of the TCR CDR3. TCRdb redid the calling of the multiplex PCR reads with MiXCR, one entry per CDR3 protein. The sample yields fewer than 400,000 distinct CDR3 sequences, roughly 15% seen once. Sequencing used blood. The receptors here all came from a man in his thirties or forties with Graves' hyperthyroidism.

This clonotype was counted many times. The chain has TRBV11-3 and TRBJ1-1, with D unclear. Germline loops: CDR1 SGHNT, CDR2 YENEEA. The V end lost 3 bases, the J end lost 0 bases, and 8 bases lay between the germline ends. The CDR3 is 14 residues long. The CDR3 reads CASSFQNMNTEAFF. The DNA of the CDR3 is TGTGCCAGCAGCTTCCAGAACATGAACACTGAAGCTTTCTTT.

The chain carries TRBV20-1 and TRBJ2-2, with TRBD1 identical over 8 bases. Germline-derived CDR1 and CDR2 are DFQATT and SNEGSKA (reference sequence). With V trimmed by 6 bases and J by 6 bases, 15 bases remained unmatched. This CDR3 contains 16 residues. CDR3 DNA sequence: TGCAGTGCCCGGTCGGACAGGGAGATCATATCCGGGGAGCTGTTTTTT. Its protein product is CSARSDREIISGELFF.

This clonotype was seen only a few times. This chain joins TRBV6-2 or TRBV6-3 and TRBJ1-1, with TRBD1 identical over 7 bases. J was trimmed by 3 bases and V by 6 bases; bases with no gene match: 4. The CDR3 sequence is 13 residues long. Germline V gene sequence: CDR1 MNHEY, CDR2 SVGEGT. The CDR3 loop reads CASSTTGDTEAFF. The CDR3 DNA follows: TGTGCCAGCAGCACAACAGGGGACACTGAAGCTTTCTTT.

This clonotype came up many times. CDR3 nucleotide sequence: TGTGCCAGCAGCAAAGGGGTTCTGGAGACCCAGTACTTC. It specifies CASSKGVLETQYF. The V call is TRBV6-1, the J call TRBJ2-5; D is possibly TRBD1 (5 bases). Looked up from germline, CDR1 is MNHNS and CDR2 is SASEGT. V dropped 6 bases and J dropped 5 bases, with 13 bases sitting between them. There are 13 residues in the CDR3.

There are a few counts of this clonotype. This chain links TRBV7-9 with TRBJ2-1, with D perhaps matching TRBD2 (6 bases). The germline V gene has CDR1 SEHNR and CDR2 FQNEAQ (reference sequence). V was trimmed by 1 base and J by 12 bases, leaving 19 bases between them. The CDR3 extends over 15 amino acids. In DNA, the CDR3 is TGTGCCAGCAGCTTAGAGAGCGGGCCCGGCGGTGGGCAGTTCTTC. It is translated as CASSLESGPGGGQFF.

This clonotype showed up just a few times. The CDR3 DNA follows: TGTGCCACCAGTGACCAGGTAAGCTCCTACAATGAGCAGTTCTTC. It encodes CATSDQVSSYNEQFF. The rearrangement links TRBV24-1 to TRBJ2-1; D is undetermined. The germline V and J ends were trimmed by 4 bases and 0 bases, with 9 bases remaining between them. The CDR3 runs 15 residues. CDR1 is KGHDR, CDR2 SFDVKD, per germline.

V is TRBV29-1 and J is TRBJ2-3; D remains ambiguous. Trimming stripped 4 bases from V and 0 bases from J, with 2 bases between. The CDR3 has 11 residues. CDR1 is SQVTM, CDR2 ANQGSEA, per germline. The CDR3, as DNA: TGCAGCGTTGCTAGCACAGATACGCAGTATTTT. Protein sequence: CSVASTDTQYF.

There are many counts of this clonotype. The gene calls are TRBV28 and TRBJ1-2, with D possibly matching TRBD1 (5 bases). Germline values: CDR1 MDHEN, CDR2 SYDVKM. V was pared by 7 bases and J by 2 bases, with 8 bases between. This CDR3 contains 12 residues. The CDR3 loop reads CASKGPNYGYTF. In DNA form, the CDR3 reads TGTGCCAGCAAGGGACCCAACTATGGCTACACCTTC.

Remarks on this clonotype: This may stem from a read error, because a much larger clone lies one nucleotide away. The chain joins TRBV5-1 to TRBJ1-1; 7 bases are a match to TRBD1. In germline, CDR1 is SGHRS, CDR2 YFSETQ. Trimming removed 0 bases from V and 12 bases from J; junction bases left unmatched: 8. CDR3 size: 13 residues. The DNA of the CDR3 is TGCGCCAGCAGCTTGGAAGGTGAGGGGGCATCTTTCTTT. This gives the protein CASSLEGEGASFF.

Worth noting for this clonotype: This may be a read error, as it is one base from a much larger clone. CDR3 bases: TGTGCCAGCACCGTGGACATTACCACAGATACGCACTATTTT. Protein sequence: CASTVDITTDTHYF. This sequence joins TRBV7-9 and TRBJ2-3, with D possibly matching TRBD1 (5 bases). CDR1 and CDR2 (germline): SEHNR, FQNEAQ (reference sequence). This CDR3 comprises 14 residues.

This clonotype has at least ten counts. The chain has TRBV2 and TRBJ2-2; either TRBD1 or TRBD2 may fit D (5 bases each). The germline V gene has CDR1 SNHLY and CDR2 FYNNEI. Trimming removed 8 bases at V and 6 bases at J, with 13 bases between. This CDR3 is 13 amino acids long. The DNA for the CDR3 is TGTGCCAGCGCCCGAATGGGGGCCGGGGAGCTGTTTTTT. Its protein product is CASARMGAGELFF.

This clonotype was observed at least ten times. At one end, the junction sequence differs from germline, possibly due to a read error. The rearrangement links TRBV13 to TRBJ2-1; TRBD2 matches at 7 bases. CDR3 length: 15 amino acids. Germline values: CDR1 PRHDT, CDR2 FYEKMQ (reference sequence). CDR3 amino acids: CASSIGPGGYNEQFF. The CDR3 bases are TGTGCCAGCAGCATAGGCCCCGGGGGGTACAATGAGCAGTTCTTC.

This chain links TRBV20-1 with TRBJ1-1; D is undetermined. Germline V CDR1 and CDR2: DFQATT, SNEGSKA (reference sequence). This CDR3 is 12 amino acids long. V lost 4 bases and J lost 3, with 9 bases in between. CDR3 loop: CSAKVGDTEAFF. As DNA, the CDR3 is TGCAGTGCTAAGGTGGGAGACACTGAAGCTTTCTTT.

This clonotype was observed many times. V and J are TRBV7-3 and TRBJ2-7, with D unresolved. Germline V lookup: CDR1 SGHTA, CDR2 FQGTGA. This CDR3 is 13 amino acids long. V shed 3 bases and J shed 3 bases, with 9 bases lying between them. The CDR3 DNA is TGTGCCAGCAGCTTTGGACCAAACTACGAGCAGTACTTC. Protein sequence: CASSFGPNYEQYF.

The table lists this clonotype with many counts. The chain employs TRBV19 and TRBJ2-1; 15 bases fit TRBD2. The V gene's germline CDR1 is LNHDA and CDR2 SQIVND (reference sequence). J lost 8 bases, V lost 5 bases, and 10 bases had no gene match. This CDR3 is 17 amino acids long. Here the CDR3 reads CASSLRGLAGGWYEQFF. The DNA for the CDR3 is TGTGCCAGTAGTCTCCGGGGACTAGCGGGAGGTTGGTATGAGCAGTTCTTC. Complete variable domain (other parts from reference TRBV19 and TRBJ2-1): DGGITQSPKYLFRKEGQNVTLSCEQNLNHDAMYWYRQDPGQGLRLIYYSQIVNDFQKGDIAEGYSVSREKKESFPLTVTSAQKNPTAFYLCASSLRGLAGGWYEQFFGPGTRLTVL.

This chain links TRBV19 with TRBJ1-5, with unresolved D. Germline CDR1 reads LNHDA; CDR2 reads SQIVND (reference sequence). V dropped 7 bases and J dropped 0 bases, with 13 bases sitting between them. The CDR3 loop spans 15 amino acids. The CDR3 DNA reads TGTGCCAGTACCATAAAGGGAGGTAGCAATCAGCCCCAGCATTTT. This gives the protein CASTIKGGSNQPQHF.

This clonotype has just a few counts. The chain uses TRBV7-9 and TRBJ2-1; TRBD2 matches at 16 bases. Germline V lookup: CDR1 SEHNR, CDR2 FQNEAQ (reference sequence). V lost 5 bases, J lost 11 bases, and 21 bases stayed unmatched. This CDR3 has 20 residues. The CDR3 coding sequence is TGTGCCAGCAGCCCACATGGGACTAGCGGGAGGGCGGCAAACGGCCGCCAGCAGTTCTTC. It encodes CASSPHGTSGRAANGRQQFF.

About this clonotype itself: A single base separates this from a much larger clone, so it may be a read error. The chain joins TRBV29-1 to TRBJ2-5; D may be TRBD1 or TRBD2 (7 bases each). Per the germline V gene, CDR1 is SQVTM and CDR2 is ANQGSEA. This CDR3 is built from 15 residues. The CDR3 sequence is CSVPGGEARGETRYF. The CDR3 DNA is TGCAGCGTCCCAGGGGGGGAGGCTCGCGGAGAGACCCGGTACTTC.

This clonotype was detected many times. The rearrangement uses TRBV2 and TRBJ2-1; D call uncertain. V lost 2 bases, J lost 5 bases, and 10 bases lay in between. CDR1 SNHLY and CDR2 FYNNEI come from the germline V gene. This CDR3 is built from 14 residues. The CDR3 DNA reads as TGTGCCAGCAGTGAAATGGCCACAAACAATGAGCAGTTCTTC. It yields the protein CASSEMATNNEQFF.

This clonotype was observed a handful of times. One junction end disagrees with the germline gene, perhaps due to a read error. The rearrangement joins TRBV5-1 to TRBJ2-7; D not resolved. The CDR3 consists of 14 residues. CDR1 SGHRS and CDR2 YFSETQ come from the germline V gene. CDR3 DNA sequence: TGCACCAGCAGCTTGTCTTCGCAGTACTACGAGCAGTACTTC. Amino acid sequence: CTSSLSSQYYEQYF.

This clonotype has a count of ten or more. The CDR3 sequence: CASSIEQGPYEQYF. Here the CDR3 DNA reads TGTGCCAGCAGCATCGAACAGGGACCCTACGAGCAGTACTTC. The rearrangement uses TRBV11-2 and TRBJ2-7; tentative D call: TRBD1 (6 bases). The CDR3 extends over 14 amino acids. Germline V gives CDR1 SGHAT, CDR2 FQNNGV. Trimming cost V 5 bases and J 2 bases, with 13 bases left between them.

The chain is built from TRBV11-3 and TRBJ1-4, with D maybe TRBD1 (6 bases). The CDR3 contains 15 residues. Germline V CDR1 and CDR2: SGHNT, YENEEA. Trimming took off 5 bases at V and 8 bases at J, with 18 bases between the two ends. The CDR3 sequence is CASSPSGTRAEKLFF. CDR3 in DNA: TGTGCCAGCAGCCCCTCCGGGACACGCGCGGAAAAACTGTTTTTT.

This clonotype was recorded a few times. This chain connects TRBV5-1 to TRBJ1-3; TRBD1 might be the D (5 bases). Trimming took 0 bases from V and 2 from J, leaving 9 bases between them. The CDR3 covers 15 residues. Germline CDR1 is SGHRS and CDR2 is YFSETQ. CDR3 region: CASSLGPGPGNTIYF. CDR3 nucleotide sequence: TGCGCCAGCAGCTTGGGTCCGGGACCTGGAAACACCATATATTTT.